A selection of T cell receptor beta chains follows, all from one sample in a study of cytomegalovirus exposure and HLA in healthy donors. Some clones are missing from TCRdb's copy, which holds only in-frame ones; the method was immunoSEQ multiplex PCR. Of around 120,000 clones listed, 70% to 80% were seen once; the top ten hold about 2%. The sample consisted of PBMCs. These receptors originate from a man aged 18 to 30 in good health and CMV-seronegative. Each CDR3 is given with its conserved first and last residue. Clone size is given for some rows only: seen once, a few or many times, or a class if the clone is expanded.

clone_size,v_call,cdr3_aa
-,TRBV18,CASSPVNTGELFF
-,TRBV15,CATSRDRQTSYEQYF
-,TRBV7-3,CASSSGLALSDTQYF
-,TRBV5-1,CASSLRAGQNTGELFF
-,TRBV5-4,CASSLGQGAATNEKLFF
-,TRBV7-2,CASTTPTSQGKYEQYF
-,TRBV28,CASSLTGQGGYEQYF
-,TRBV5-1,CASSSSGDGTDTQYF
-,TRBV25-1,CASSERQSGATDTQYF
-,TRBV19,CASSIRQGIGGYTF
-,TRBV5-1,CASSVNRVANEKLFF
once,TRBV25-1,CASSDSGGGYEQYF
-,TRBV11-3,CASSLGAGMETQYF
once,TRBV27,CASSLTGTQYQPQHF
-,TRBV14,CASSPGLFTGELFF
once,TRBV6-5,CASRPQGQANEKLFF
-,TRBV19,CASSMAGLAGGDTDTQYF
-,TRBV5-4,CASSMDGLAGYNEQFF
-,TRBV18,CASSPGAGTEAFF
-,TRBV14,CASSQDMGRPFQETQYF